These 23 T cell receptor beta chains originate from one sample sequenced in a study of T cell repertoires in cytomegalovirus infection. TCRdb passed the reads through MiXCR, listing each CDR3 protein once. Here the sample spans about 230,000 distinct CDR3 sequences, 22% being singletons. Sequenced material: CD8+ T cells from PBMCs. All receptors derive from a human donor in good health (CMV status not recorded). Some clones in this sample may be carry-over from other donors' samples.

This clonotype was seen a handful of times. The V and J genes are TRBV19 and TRBJ1-1, with D maybe TRBD1 (5 bases). CDR1 and CDR2 (germline): LNHDA, SQIVND (reference sequence). V was shortened by 9 bases and J by 1 base, with 12 bases between the two germline ends. CDR3 length: 13 amino acids. The CDR3, as DNA: TGTGCCAGCATCAGGGTTCCGAACACTGAAGCTTTCTTT. Encoded protein: CASIRVPNTEAFF.

For this clonotype: Possible read error: a much larger clone is one base away. Here the CDR3 reads CASRIGTGNIYEQHF. In DNA form, the CDR3 reads TGTGCCAGCAGGATCGGGACAGGGAATATCTACGAGCAGCACTTC. This chain joins TRBV2 and TRBJ2-7; 9 bases align to TRBD1. The CDR3 totals 15 residues. Germline V CDR1 and CDR2: SNHLY, FYNNEI.

This clonotype has more than one count but fewer than ten. This sequence joins TRBV7-2 and TRBJ2-7, with D possibly matching TRBD2 (5 bases). The CDR3 consists of 15 residues. The ends were cut back, 4 bases at V and 2 bases at J, with 15 bases in the middle. CDR1 is SGHTA, CDR2 FQGNSA, per germline. As DNA, the CDR3 is TGTGCCAGCAGCTCGCCCTCCGGGGTAGCCTACGAGCAGTACTTC. As protein: CASSSPSGVAYEQYF.

This clonotype was seen just once. A read error may explain this, as a much larger clone is one base away. The chain has TRBV6-2 or TRBV6-3 and TRBJ2-1; the match to TRBD1 covers 9 bases. The CDR3 totals 17 residues. V trimming: 2 bases; J trimming: 5 bases; junction bases outside the gene matches: 10. Germline values: CDR1 MNHEY, CDR2 SVGEGT. Here the CDR3 DNA reads TGTGCCAGCAGTTACCCAAGGACAGGGGAGCTTCACAATGAGCAGTTCTTC. This gives the protein CASSYPRTGELHNEQFF.

This clonotype was detected ten times or more. This chain joins TRBV7-2 and TRBJ2-3; the D gene is possibly TRBD2 (6 bases). V dropped 7 bases and J dropped 5 bases, with 22 bases sitting between them. This CDR3 region has 16 residues. Per the germline V gene, CDR1 is SGHTA and CDR2 is FQGNSA. The CDR3 sequence: CASNLGGFGFEDTQYF. The DNA of the CDR3 is TGTGCCAGCAACCTCGGGGGATTCGGTTTTGAAGATACGCAGTATTTT.

This clonotype was seen more than once but under ten times. V and J are TRBV12-5 and TRBJ2-1; TRBD2 agrees at 12 bases. Per germline, CDR1 LGHNT and CDR2 FRNRAP. J was trimmed by 7 bases and V by 5 bases; bases with no gene match: 9. The CDR3 has 16 residues. CDR3 region: CASGGPLAGGRNEQFF. CDR3 nucleotides: TGTGCTAGTGGTGGCCCTCTAGCGGGGGGGAGGAATGAGCAGTTCTTC.

The chain couples TRBV10-3 to TRBJ2-1, with D possibly called TRBD1 or TRBD2 (5 bases each). Trimming removed 3 bases from V and 6 bases from J, with 12 bases in between. Germline-derived CDR1 and CDR2 are ENHRY and SYGVKD. CDR3 size: 14 residues. The CDR3 here is CAISDPRGPNEQFF. The CDR3 DNA follows: TGTGCCATCAGTGACCCTCGGGGCCCCAATGAGCAGTTCTTC.

This clonotype came up a few times. V is TRBV7-9 and J is TRBJ1-2, with TRBD1 as a possible D gene (6 bases). This CDR3 spans 15 amino acids. The V gene's germline CDR1 is SEHNR and CDR2 FQNEAQ (reference sequence). The V and J ends lost 2 bases and 6 bases respectively, with 16 bases between them. For the CDR3, the DNA is TGTGCCAGCAGCTTACAGGGGCCAACGTCGGATGGCTACACCTTC. This encodes CASSLQGPTSDGYTF.

This clonotype came up many times. CDR3 sequence: CASSTTANYGYTF. The CDR3 DNA is TGTGCCAGCAGTACAACAGCTAACTATGGCTACACCTTC. This chain connects TRBV7-9 to TRBJ1-2; the D is unclear. The CDR3 sequence is 13 residues long. The germline gives CDR1 SEHNR, CDR2 FQNEAQ (reference sequence). Trimming left V 6 bases short and J 0 bases short, with 8 bases between.

This clonotype was counted between two and nine times. The chain couples TRBV29-1 to TRBJ2-7; D is possibly TRBD1 (7 bases). The CDR3 is 10 amino acids. V lost 7 bases to trimming and J lost 11 bases, with 15 bases between them. The V gene's germline CDR1 is SQVTM and CDR2 ANQGSEA. CDR3 region: CSAQGGREYF. CDR3 in DNA: TGCAGCGCCCAGGGGGGACGGGAGTACTTC.

This clonotype occurred many times. The genes are TRBV6-2 or TRBV6-3 and TRBJ2-1; 11 nucleotides line up with TRBD2. The V gene's germline CDR1 is MNHEY and CDR2 SVGEGT. The CDR3 sequence is 15 residues long. Unmatched junction bases numbered 5, after V lost 5 bases and J lost 5 bases. The CDR3 protein is CASSATGLADNEQFF. The CDR3 region has the DNA TGTGCCAGCAGTGCCACGGGACTAGCGGACAATGAGCAGTTCTTC.

V is TRBV12-3 or TRBV12-4 and J is TRBJ2-1, with 9 bases identical to TRBD2. The ends lost 6 bases at V and 1 base at J; junction bases unmatched: 4. CDR3 size: 15 residues. CDR3 region: CASSRGLASYNEQFF. CDR3 bases: TGTGCCAGCAGCCGGGGACTAGCTTCCTACAATGAGCAGTTCTTC.

This clonotype was found many times. The rearrangement links TRBV7-6 to TRBJ2-7; D not certain. Germline CDR1 and CDR2: SGHVS and FNYEAQ. V lost 1 base, J lost 0 bases, and 7 bases lay in between. CDR3 length equals 14 residues. CDR3 sequence: CASSLVSDSYEQYF. The DNA for the CDR3 is TGTGCCAGCAGCTTAGTGTCGGACTCCTACGAGCAGTACTTC.

This clonotype came up many times. The chain has TRBV4-1 and TRBJ2-3, with unresolved D. Between the trimmed V and J ends, which lost 0 bases and 6 bases, there was a span of 7 bases. The CDR3 loop spans 13 amino acids. The germline gives CDR1 MGHRA, CDR2 YSYEKL. This chain's CDR3 is CASSQDPGDTQYF. The CDR3 DNA is TGCGCCAGCAGCCAAGATCCTGGGGATACGCAGTATTTT.

The chain employs TRBV4-2 and TRBJ2-3, with D possibly TRBD1 on 6 matching bases. V lost 0 bases and J 0 bases, leaving 16 bases between the germline ends. Germline lookup yields CDR1 LGHNA and CDR2 YNFKEQ. The CDR3 consists of 18 residues. Here the CDR3 reads CASSQDHRQDSSTDTQYF. The CDR3 nucleotides read TGTGCCAGCAGCCAAGATCACAGACAGGACTCTAGCACAGATACGCAGTATTTT.

The rearrangement links TRBV19 to TRBJ1-2; no reliable D call. The ends were cut back, 8 bases at V and 1 base at J, with 17 bases in the middle. CDR1 is LNHDA, CDR2 SQIVND, per germline (reference sequence). There are 15 residues in the CDR3. CDR3 coding DNA: TGTGCCAGTGCTTATGTTTCGGCGCGTAACTATGGCTACACCTTC. Translating it yields CASAYVSARNYGYTF.

This clonotype was observed a handful of times. This chain connects TRBV28 to TRBJ2-1, with TRBD2 as a possible D gene (5 bases). Per germline, CDR1 MDHEN and CDR2 SYDVKM. The CDR3 runs to 14 residues. The V and J ends lost 10 bases and 0 bases respectively, with 13 bases between them. CDR3 bases: TGTGCCACGGGGTGGGAGAGCTCCTACAATGAGCAGTTCTTC. This codes for CATGWESSYNEQFF.

The rearrangement uses TRBV28 and TRBJ1-2; TRBD1 might be the D (6 bases). The germline V gene has CDR1 MDHEN and CDR2 SYDVKM. Trimming removed 7 bases from V and 6 bases from J, with 18 bases in between. CDR3 size: 14 residues. CDR3: CASTPLGGPHGYTF. As DNA, the CDR3 is TGTGCCAGCACCCCCCTTGGGGGGCCACATGGCTACACCTTC.

The chain carries TRBV12-3 or TRBV12-4 and TRBJ2-7; D is perhaps TRBD1 (6 bases). This CDR3 spans 14 amino acids. V gave up 2 bases and J gave up 4 bases, with 12 bases separating them. In nucleotides, the CDR3 is TGTGCCAGCAGTTTACAGGGGTTTGGGTACGAGCAGTACTTC. It is translated as CASSLQGFGYEQYF.

This clonotype was found a few times. V usage is TRBV6-1 and J usage is TRBJ1-6; D unresolved. The CDR3 has 16 amino acids. The V end lost 3 bases, the J end lost 0 bases, and 9 bases lay between the germline ends. Germline V gene sequence: CDR1 MNHNS, CDR2 SASEGT. The DNA of the CDR3 is TGTGCCAGCAGTGAGCCGGGGAACTCCTATAATTCACCCCTCCACTTT. This translates into CASSEPGNSYNSPLHF.

This clonotype showed up just a few times. The chain employs TRBV6-1 and TRBJ2-1, with D unclear. Germline CDR1 MNHNS, CDR2 SASEGT. V was pared by 1 base and J by 4 bases, with 11 bases between. The CDR3 has 15 amino acids. As DNA, the CDR3 is TGTGCCAGCAGTGAAGGTGACTGGAAATACAATGAGCAGTTCTTC. Its translation is CASSEGDWKYNEQFF.

V gene TRBV29-1 combines with J gene TRBJ1-1; a weak D match, TRBD1 (5 bases). CDR1 and CDR2 (germline): SQVTM, ANQGSEA. This CDR3 has 13 residues. V was trimmed by 0 bases and J by 4 bases, leaving 9 bases between them. The CDR3 coding sequence is TGCAGCGTTGAAGATCTCGGGGGCACTGAAGCTTTCTTT. Translating gives CSVEDLGGTEAFF.

This clonotype was seen many times. The chain uses TRBV7-8 and TRBJ2-5; D is uncertain. This CDR3 is built from 14 residues. Germline V gives CDR1 SGHVS, CDR2 FQNEAQ. The germline V and J ends were trimmed by 4 bases and 1 base, with 10 bases remaining between them. The CDR3 nucleotides read TGTGCCAGCAGCTCCCACCCATTCCAAGAGACCCAGTACTTC. This sequence encodes CASSSHPFQETQYF.